This T cell receptor beta chain was found in a study of CD8+ T cells in alopecia areata. Study findings and constraints: Normal-skin resident alphabeta T cells also appear among scalp sample sequences.

The sorting of PBMCs gave CD4+ and CD8+ T cells. As regards this clone: Its antigen remains unidentified.

RNA was isolated and reverse transcribed to cDNA, the sequencing template. Using immunoSEQ multiplex PCR, the repertoire was profiled, and TCRdb retains in-frame clones only, with some absent. The sample contains about 150,000 clones, about 53% of which appear only once. Sequencing used CD8+ T cells sorted from blood, obtained at week 0. The sequence derives from a human donor with alopecia areata.

The CDR3 spells CASSPKSGTGNEKLFF. CDR3 bases: TGTGCCAGCAGCCCGAAATCCGGGACAGGGAATGAAAAACTGTTTTTT. The chain joins TRBV9 to TRBJ1-4; the match to TRBD1 covers 9 bases. Germline V gene sequence: CDR1 SGDLS, CDR2 YYNGEE. Unmatched junction bases numbered 9, after V lost 4 bases and J lost 5 bases. This CDR3 is 16 amino acids long.